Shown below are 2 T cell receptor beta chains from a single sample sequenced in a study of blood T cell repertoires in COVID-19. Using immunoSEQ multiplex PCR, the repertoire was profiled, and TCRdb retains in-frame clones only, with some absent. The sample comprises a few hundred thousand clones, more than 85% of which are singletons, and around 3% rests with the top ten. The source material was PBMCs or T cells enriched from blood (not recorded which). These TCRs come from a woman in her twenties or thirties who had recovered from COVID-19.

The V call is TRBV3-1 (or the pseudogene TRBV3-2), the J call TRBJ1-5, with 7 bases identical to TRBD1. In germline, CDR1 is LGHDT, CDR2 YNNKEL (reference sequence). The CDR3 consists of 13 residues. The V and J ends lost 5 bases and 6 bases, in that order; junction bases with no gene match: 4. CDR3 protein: CASSGRDSQPQHF. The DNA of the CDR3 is TGTGCCAGCAGCGGCCGGGACAGTCAGCCCCAGCATTTT.

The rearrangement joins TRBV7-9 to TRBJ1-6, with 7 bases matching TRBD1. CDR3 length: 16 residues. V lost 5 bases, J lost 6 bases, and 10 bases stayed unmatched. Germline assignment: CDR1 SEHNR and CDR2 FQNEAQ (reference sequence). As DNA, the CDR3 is TGTGCCAGCAGCACATGGACAGGCGCCGGTAATTCACCCCTCCACTTT. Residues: CASSTWTGAGNSPLHF.